This T cell receptor beta chain emerged from a study of response to subunit inactivated influenza vaccine. Study-wide results and caveats: The authors suggested that few new T cells are recruited per seasonal influenza vaccination.

The ends were cut back, 3 bases at V and 7 bases at J, with 19 bases in the middle. Germline V gene lookup returns CDR1 DFQATT and CDR2 SNEGSKA (reference sequence). This CDR3 region has 15 residues. This clonotype showed up many times. Its antigen is not known. TCRdb used MiXCR to reprocess the RT-PCR reads, holding one entry per CDR3 protein. The sample contains around 160,000 distinct CDR3 sequences, about 11% of which appear only once. The clonotype originates from a man between 45 and 60 years old who received an inactivated influenza vaccine. The chain employs TRBV20-1 and TRBJ1-5; D might be TRBD1 (5 bases). The sequencing here drew on non-naive T cells sorted from PBMCs, taken 45 days after vaccination. The DNA for the CDR3 is TGCAGTGCTAGGGTAGGGGCAGCCCTAAGGCAGCCCCAGCATTTT. Translating it yields CSARVGAALRQPQHF.